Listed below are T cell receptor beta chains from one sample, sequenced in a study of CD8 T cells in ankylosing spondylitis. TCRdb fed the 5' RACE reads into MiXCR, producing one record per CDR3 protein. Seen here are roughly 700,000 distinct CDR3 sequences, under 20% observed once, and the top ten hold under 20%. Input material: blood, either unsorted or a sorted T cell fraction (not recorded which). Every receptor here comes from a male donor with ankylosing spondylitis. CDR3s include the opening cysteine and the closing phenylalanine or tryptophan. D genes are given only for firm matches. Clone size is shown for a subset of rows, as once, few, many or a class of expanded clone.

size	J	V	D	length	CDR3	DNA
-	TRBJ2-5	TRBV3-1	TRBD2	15	CASSRQRGGSRTQYF	TGTGCCAGCAGCCGACAAAGGGGCGGGAGTAGGACCCAGTACTTC
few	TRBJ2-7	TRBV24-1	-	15	CATSDPSNRASEQYF	TGTGCCACCAGTGACCCTAGCAACAGGGCGAGCGAGCAGTACTTC
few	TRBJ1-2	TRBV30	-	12	CACSHLGGGYTF	TGTGCCTGTTCTCATCTCGGAGGGGGCTACACCTTC
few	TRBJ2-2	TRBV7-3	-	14	CASSSGQWAGELFF	TGTGCCAGCAGCTCGGGCCAATGGGCCGGGGAGCTGTTTTTT
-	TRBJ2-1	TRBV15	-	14	CATSSGGGGSGQFF	TGTGCCACCAGCTCCGGGGGCGGCGGGAGTGGGCAGTTCTTC
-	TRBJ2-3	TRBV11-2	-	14	CASSWRRGTDTQYF	TGTGCCAGCAGCTGGCGGAGGGGCACAGATACGCAGTATTTT
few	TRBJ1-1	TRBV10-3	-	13	CAIRRTADTEAFF	TGTGCCATCAGGAGGACAGCGGACACTGAAGCTTTCTTT
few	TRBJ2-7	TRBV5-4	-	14	CASSLAGGGSEQYF	TGTGCCAGCAGCTTGGCCGGGGGCGGAAGCGAGCAGTACTTC
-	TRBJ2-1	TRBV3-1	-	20	CASSQETWERGRGPYNEQFF	TGTGCCAGCAGCCAAGAAACCTGGGAGAGGGGGAGAGGGCCCTACAATGAGCAGTTCTTC
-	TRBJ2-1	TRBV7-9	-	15	CASSATLGEGADQFF	TGTGCCAGCAGCGCGACCCTCGGGGAGGGGGCGGACCAGTTCTTC
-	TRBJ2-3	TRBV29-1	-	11	CSVAPEDTQYF	TGCAGCGTTGCCCCGGAGGATACGCAGTATTTT
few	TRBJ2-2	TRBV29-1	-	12	CSVVLGAGELFF	TGCAGCGTTGTTCTGGGCGCCGGGGAGCTGTTTTTT
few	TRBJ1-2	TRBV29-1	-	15	CSVSPGQTLNRGYTF	TGCAGCGTTTCGCCCGGACAGACGCTAAACCGTGGCTACACCTTC
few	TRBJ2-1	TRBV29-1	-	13	CSGTTGAGGEQFF	TGCAGCGGCACGACAGGGGCGGGGGGTGAGCAGTTCTTC
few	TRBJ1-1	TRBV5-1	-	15	CASSLEGIIDTEAFF	TGCGCCAGCAGCTTAGAGGGAATCATTGACACTGAAGCTTTCTTT
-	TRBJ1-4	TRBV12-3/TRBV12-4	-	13	CASSLFEGDKLFF	TGTGCCAGCAGTTTGTTTGAGGGGGACAAACTGTTTTTT
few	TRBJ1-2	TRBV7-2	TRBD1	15	CASSLSRDRLGGYTF	TGTGCCAGCAGCTTGTCCCGGGACAGGTTGGGTGGCTACACCTTC
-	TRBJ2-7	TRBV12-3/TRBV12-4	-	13	CASCTKQGYEQYF	TGTGCCAGCTGTACCAAACAGGGCTACGAGCAGTACTTC
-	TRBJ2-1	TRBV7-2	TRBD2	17	CASSLGLAGGLSGEQFF	TGTGCCAGCAGCTTAGGACTAGCGGGGGGCCTCAGCGGTGAGCAGTTCTTC
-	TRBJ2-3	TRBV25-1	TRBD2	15	CASSLLAVSIDTQYF	TGTGCCAGCTCTCTACTAGCGGTTAGCATAGATACGCAGTATTTT
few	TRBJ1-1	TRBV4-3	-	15	CASSQEPKGRTEAFF	TGCGCCAGCAGCCAGGAACCTAAGGGCCGGACTGAAGCTTTCTTT
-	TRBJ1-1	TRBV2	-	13	CASSEELPTEAFF	TGTGCCAGCAGTGAAGAGCTACCCACTGAAGCTTTCTTT
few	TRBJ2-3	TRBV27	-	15	CASSLRDWSTDTQYF	TGTGCCAGCAGTTTACGCGACTGGTCCACAGATACGCAGTATTTT
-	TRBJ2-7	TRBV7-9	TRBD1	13	CASRPQGAYEQYF	TGTGCCAGCAGACCTCAGGGGGCGTACGAGCAGTACTTC
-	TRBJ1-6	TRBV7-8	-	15	CASSLRGGTSSPLHF	TGTGCCAGCAGCTTGAGGGGGGGTACAAGTTCACCCCTCCACTTT